These T cell receptor beta chains were read from a single sample in a study of blood T cell repertoires in COVID-19. Libraries were prepared by immunoSEQ multiplex PCR; TCRdb keeps only in-frame clonotypes and omits some of them. The table records around 700,000 clones, just under 90% of them present only once. Sequenced material: peripheral blood. These receptors all stem from a woman between 18 and 29 years old with acute or convalescent COVID-19. The CDR3 runs from the conserved cysteine through the conserved F or W. A D gene is named only where the DNA matches it firmly. The size field is filled for only some rows; it gives once, few, many or a size class.

V gene,clone size,D gene,J gene,CDR3 DNA,CDR3 protein
TRBV5-1,-,TRBD1,TRBJ1-2,TGCGCCAGCAGCCCGGACAGGGGGTATGGCTACACCTTC,CASSPDRGYGYTF
TRBV18,-,-,TRBJ1-2,TGTGCCAGCTCACCAAATCAGGACAGAGGACAATACTACACCTTC,CASSPNQDRGQYYTF
TRBV12-3/TRBV12-4,-,TRBD1,TRBJ1-2,TGTGCCAGCGACGGACAGGGTGGCTACACCTTC,CASDGQGGYTF
TRBV27,-,-,TRBJ1-2,TGTGCCAGCAGTTTATCTCGTCGGGGGGTTTATGGCTACACCTTC,CASSLSRRGVYGYTF
TRBV5-6,-,-,TRBJ2-7,TGTGCCAGCAGCCCGGATCCCCGGGGGTCCTACGAGCAGTACTTC,CASSPDPRGSYEQYF
TRBV30,-,TRBD1,TRBJ1-4,TGTGCCTGGAGTGTACAGGGGCCTAATGAAAAACTGTTTTTT,CAWSVQGPNEKLFF
TRBV4-3,-,TRBD1,TRBJ1-5,TGCGCCAGCAGCCAAGGGTATGGCGGGACAGAGAGCAATCAGCCCCAGCATTTT,CASSQGYGGTESNQPQHF
TRBV30,-,TRBD1,TRBJ1-1,TGTGCCTGGACCCCGGACAGGACCCCGGGGAGGAACACTGAAGCTTTCTTT,CAWTPDRTPGRNTEAFF
TRBV5-1,once,TRBD2,TRBJ2-3,TGCGCCAGCACCTTGGGGGACTACAGCACAGATACGCAGTATTTT,CASTLGDYSTDTQYF
TRBV27,-,TRBD1,TRBJ2-1,TGTGCCAGCAGTTTGGACTCTATAAAGGACAGGGTCAATGAGCAGTTCTTC,CASSLDSIKDRVNEQFF
TRBV3-1/TRBV3-2,-,-,TRBJ2-5,TGTGCCAGCAGCCCAGACAGGCTCCAAGAGACCCAGTACTTC,CASSPDRLQETQYF